This TCR beta chain derives from a study of T cells in Graves' hyperthyroidism and ophthalmopathy. Study summary: Peripheral blood was obtained at initial diagnosis, preceding any treatment.

CDR1 MNHEY and CDR2 SMNVEV come from the germline V gene (reference sequence). The germline V and J ends were trimmed by 5 bases and 6 bases, with 20 bases remaining between them. This CDR3 contains 16 residues. It was RNA transcripts that yielded the amplified TCR beta CDR3 regions. First-round RT-PCR with HTBI primers amplified the TCR CDR3 region. TCRdb analysed the multiplex PCR reads with MiXCR anew, one entry per CDR3 protein. The table includes 200,000 to 250,000 distinct CDR3 sequences, approximately 16% detected once. Ten or more counts support this clonotype. V and J are TRBV27 and TRBJ2-1, with no clear D. Sequenced material: blood. The source of this sequence is a woman between 18 and 29 years old with Graves' ophthalmopathy. In nucleotides, the CDR3 is TGTGCCAGCAGTACATATCGGGCCCCCCTGAGCAATGAGCAGTTCTTC. Encoded protein: CASSTYRAPLSNEQFF.